These 10 T cell receptor beta chains originate from one sample sequenced in a study of blood T cell repertoires in COVID-19. Produced via immunoSEQ multiplex PCR; TCRdb's table is partial and in-frame only. Of 76,000 or so clones listed, approximately 90% are singletons. The sequenced sample was peripheral blood. The receptor set was obtained from a man in his thirties or forties with acute or convalescent COVID-19.

V is TRBV28 and J is TRBJ2-7, with 9 bases that match TRBD2. Trimming cost V 5 bases and J 3 bases; bases outside gene matches: 8. The CDR3 is 15 residues long. CDR1 and CDR2 (germline): MDHEN, SYDVKM. The CDR3 here is CASSPGGGRDYEQYF. In nucleotides, the CDR3 is TGTGCCAGCAGTCCCGGTGGCGGGAGGGACTACGAGCAGTACTTC.

V and J are TRBV10-3 and TRBJ2-7, with 10 nucleotides matching TRBD1. V was clipped by 2 bases and J by 6 bases; unmatched bases: 16. This CDR3 has 18 amino acids. Germline V CDR1 and CDR2: ENHRY, SYGVKD. The CDR3 coding sequence is TGTGCCATCAGTGAGACCATACTCCGGGACAGGGGATCCGGCGAGCAGTACTTC. Translation: CAISETILRDRGSGEQYF.

The chain has TRBV5-6 and TRBJ1-1, with D unresolved. Looked up from germline, CDR1 is SGHDT and CDR2 is YYEEEE. Trimming removed 0 bases at V and 9 bases at J, with 18 bases between. The CDR3 has 15 amino acids. The CDR3 reads CASSLGRVEGPKAFF. The CDR3 DNA is TGTGCCAGCAGCTTGGGGCGAGTCGAGGGTCCGAAAGCTTTCTTT.

This chain connects TRBV3-1 (or the pseudogene TRBV3-2) to TRBJ2-7, with a weak D call TRBD1 (5 bases). Germline V CDR1 and CDR2: LGHDT, YNNKEL (reference sequence). V gave up 0 bases and J gave up 0 bases, with 9 bases separating them. This CDR3 is built from 15 residues. CDR3 in amino acids: CASSQDRTLSYEQYF. CDR3 in DNA: TGTGCCAGCAGCCAAGACCGGACACTCTCCTACGAGCAGTACTTC.

This rearrangement joins TRBV5-1 to TRBJ2-7; 7 bases map to TRBD1. Germline V gene data show CDR1 as SGHRS and CDR2 as YFSETQ. V shed 4 bases, J shed 2 bases, and the junction held 6 bases outside the gene matches. This CDR3 region has 14 residues. Written as DNA, the CDR3 is TGCGCCAGCAGCCCGACAGGGACCCCCTACGAGCAGTACTTC. Residues: CASSPTGTPYEQYF.

The gene calls are TRBV12-3 or TRBV12-4 and TRBJ1-2; TRBD1 agrees at 7 bases. This CDR3 spans 13 amino acids. The V segment lost 6 bases and the J segment 8 bases; nucleotides outside the gene matches: 9. The CDR3 nucleotides are TGTGCCAGCAGCCCTACGAGACAGGGAGGCTACACCTTC. It encodes CASSPTRQGGYTF.

The V call is TRBV15, the J call TRBJ2-2; possible D gene TRBD1, 6 bases. The CDR3 is 16 amino acids. Deletions cut 0 bases from V and 7 bases from J, with 15 bases between. Germline CDR1 is LNHNV and CDR2 is YYDKDF (reference sequence). This chain's CDR3 is CATSRDLGGGFGELFF. As DNA, the CDR3 is TGTGCCACCAGCAGAGATCTTGGGGGCGGGTTCGGGGAGCTGTTTTTT.

The chain combines TRBV19 with TRBJ2-1; 12 nucleotides agree with TRBD2. Germline CDR1 LNHDA, CDR2 SQIVND (reference sequence). This CDR3 comprises 16 residues. J was trimmed by 7 bases and V by 2 bases; bases with no gene match: 6. In DNA form, the CDR3 reads TGTGCCAGTAGTATACAAACACTAGCGGGAGGTAATGAGCAGTTCTTC. The encoded protein is CASSIQTLAGGNEQFF. Variable domain in full (rest from reference TRBV19 and TRBJ2-1): DGGITQSPKYLFRKEGQNVTLSCEQNLNHDAMYWYRQDPGQGLRLIYYSQIVNDFQKGDIAEGYSVSREKKESFPLTVTSAQKNPTAFYLCASSIQTLAGGNEQFFGPGTRLTVL.

The chain has TRBV5-1 and TRBJ2-7, with 9 bases matching TRBD1. Trimming at V came to 0 bases and at J to 5 bases, leaving 6 bases not matched to a gene. Germline lookup yields CDR1 SGHRS and CDR2 YFSETQ. This CDR3 contains 15 residues. Here the CDR3 reads CASSLATGQGNEQYF. CDR3 DNA sequence: TGCGCCAGCAGCTTGGCCACAGGACAGGGGAACGAGCAGTACTTC.

The chain employs TRBV2 and TRBJ2-7; TRBD2 agrees at 13 bases. The V segment lost 4 bases and the J segment 3 bases; nucleotides outside the gene matches: 12. The V gene's germline CDR1 is SNHLY and CDR2 FYNNEI. The CDR3 spans 18 residues. The CDR3 sequence: CASSATLAGGPLGYEQYF. The CDR3, as DNA: TGTGCCAGCAGTGCAACACTAGCGGGAGGGCCCTTAGGCTACGAGCAGTACTTC.